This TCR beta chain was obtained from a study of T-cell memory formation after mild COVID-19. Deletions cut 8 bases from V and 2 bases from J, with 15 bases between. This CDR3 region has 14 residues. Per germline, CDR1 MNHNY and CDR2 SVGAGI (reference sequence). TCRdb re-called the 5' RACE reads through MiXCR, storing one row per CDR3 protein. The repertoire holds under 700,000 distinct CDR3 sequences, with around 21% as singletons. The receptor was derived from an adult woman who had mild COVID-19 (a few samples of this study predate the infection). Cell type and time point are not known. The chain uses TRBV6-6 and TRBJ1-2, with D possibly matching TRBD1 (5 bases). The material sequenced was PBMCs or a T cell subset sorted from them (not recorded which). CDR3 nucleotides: TGTGCCAGCCAGGGTGAAGTAGTGAACTATGGCTACACCTTC. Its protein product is CASQGEVVNYGYTF.